The sequence of this T cell receptor beta chain was determined in a study of T cells in Graves' hyperthyroidism and ophthalmopathy. The sample holds many counts of this clonotype. Its antigen is currently unknown. The source material, RNA transcripts, was used to amplify TCR beta CDR3 regions. First-round RT-PCR of the TCR CDR3 relied on the HTBI primer set. MiXCR, applied by TCRdb to the multiplex PCR reads, yields one record per CDR3 protein. Among 700,000 to 950,000 distinct CDR3 sequences listed, roughly a third were seen once. General observations from the study: The model's output predicted ophthalmopathy at a median of approximately 6.5 months prior to onset.

Hyperthyroidism of Graves' type that showed no ophthalmopathy progression within 18 months was stable. Diagnosis relied on clinical symptoms, serum thyroxine and TRAb, thyroid ultrasound and orbital computed tomography. The CDR3 has 13 residues. Trimming removed 5 bases at V and 8 bases at J, with 15 bases between. Germline V gene data show CDR1 as LNHDA and CDR2 as SQIVND (reference sequence). The specimen was blood. The chain is built from TRBV19 and TRBJ1-2; weak D call: TRBD1 (5 bases). The TCR was taken from a woman between 40 and 50 years old with Graves' hyperthyroidism. The CDR3 sequence is CASSLRDFLGYTF. CDR3 bases: TGTGCCAGTAGTCTACGGGACTTTCTGGGCTACACCTTC.